Following are 20 T cell receptor beta chains from one sample sequenced in a study of Ad26.COV2.S vaccination and SARS-CoV-2 variants. Measured with immunoSEQ multiplex PCR; TCRdb has only the in-frame clones, and not every one. This table holds 300,000 to 350,000 clones, 75% to 90% found once. The treatment is: approximately 18 received Ad26.COV2.S at low or high dose, single or two shots; five or six received placebo; per-sample allocation not given. Specimens were obtained on day 63 following the first vaccine or placebo injection. The sample here was peripheral blood, taken in a trial of Ad26.COV2.S vaccine versus placebo. These TCRs come from a person between 18 and 65 years old who received the Ad26.COV2.S COVID-19 vaccine or a placebo.

The chain recombines TRBV5-1 with TRBJ2-5; D assignment may be TRBD1 or TRBD2 (5 bases each). CDR1 and CDR2 from the germline V gene are SGHRS and YFSETQ. V dropped 1 base and J dropped 3 bases, with 7 bases sitting between them. The CDR3 sequence is 13 residues long. The CDR3: CASSLLGEETQYF. CDR3 DNA: TGCGCCAGCAGCTTGCTGGGGGAAGAGACCCAGTACTTC.

The V gene is TRBV6-6, the J gene TRBJ1-1, with 8 nucleotides matching TRBD1. Germline assignment: CDR1 MNHNY and CDR2 SVGAGI (reference sequence). J was trimmed by 3 bases and V by 5 bases; bases with no gene match: 14. The CDR3 extends over 17 amino acids. CDR3 nucleotides: TGTGCCAGCAGTCCCCTGGCAGGGGGCGAATCTGACACTGAAGCTTTCTTT. Protein: CASSPLAGGESDTEAFF.

The genes are TRBV10-1 and TRBJ1-2, with D possibly matching TRBD1 (6 bases). The CDR3 consists of 15 residues. The V and J ends lost 3 bases and 7 bases respectively, with 18 bases between them. Germline CDR1 and CDR2: WNHNN and SYGVQD (reference sequence). CDR3 in DNA: TGCGCCAGCAGTGACGGGCAGGGGCGACTCACTGGCTACACCTTC. This gives the protein CASSDGQGRLTGYTF.

The chain uses TRBV19 and TRBJ2-1, with a tentative D call TRBD2 (6 bases). Trimming took 6 bases from V and 5 from J, leaving 17 bases between them. Germline lookup yields CDR1 LNHDA and CDR2 SQIVND (reference sequence). CDR3 size: 15 residues. Written as DNA, the CDR3 is TGTGCCAGTAGCCTGATTAGCGGAGCAAACAATGAGCAGTTCTTC. It encodes CASSLISGANNEQFF. Together with reference TRBV19 and TRBJ2-1, the CDR3 gives the full variable domain: DGGITQSPKYLFRKEGQNVTLSCEQNLNHDAMYWYRQDPGQGLRLIYYSQIVNDFQKGDIAEGYSVSREKKESFPLTVTSAQKNPTAFYLCASSLISGANNEQFFGPGTRLTVL.

This clone was counted between two and nine times. The chain has TRBV7-8 and TRBJ1-5; possibly TRBD1 for D (6 bases). Trimming took off 1 base at V and 7 bases at J, with 20 bases between the two ends. CDR1 SGHVS and CDR2 FQNEAQ come from the germline V gene. CDR3 size: 17 residues. The CDR3 reads CASSLGRNRVPGQPQHF. The CDR3 DNA reads as TGTGCCAGCAGCTTAGGGAGAAACAGGGTCCCGGGCCAGCCCCAGCATTTT.

V and J are TRBV28 and TRBJ2-3; D is perhaps TRBD2 (5 bases). V shed 4 bases and J shed 4 bases, with 15 bases lying between them. This CDR3 has 15 residues. In germline, CDR1 is MDHEN, CDR2 SYDVKM. CDR3 nucleotides: TGTGCCAGCAGTTATGGGAGCGTTAGTGCAGATACGCAGTATTTT. It specifies CASSYGSVSADTQYF.

In the case of this clone: Other DNA sequences in the same sample also yield this CDR3. The V gene is TRBV27, the J gene TRBJ2-7; D may match TRBD1 or TRBD2 (5 bases each). CDR1 is MNHEY, CDR2 SMNVEV, per germline (reference sequence). CDR3 length: 13 amino acids. The V end lost 2 bases, the J end lost 2 bases, and 7 bases lay between the germline ends. This CDR3 is CASSLQGAYEQYF. The CDR3 DNA reads as TGTGCCAGCAGTTTACAGGGAGCCTACGAGCAGTACTTC.

Details on this clone: The same CDR3 arises from other DNA sequences in this sample as well. The genes are TRBV28 and TRBJ2-5; D uncertain. Germline V lookup: CDR1 MDHEN, CDR2 SYDVKM. The CDR3 length is 12 residues. Trimming cost V 2 bases and J 5 bases, with 6 bases left between them. CDR3 residues: CASSLIGETQYF. The CDR3 DNA reads TGTGCCAGCAGTTTAATTGGTGAGACCCAGTACTTC. The full variable domain, rest sourced from reference TRBV28 and TRBJ2-5, is DVKVTQSSRYLVKRTGEKVFLECVQDMDHENMFWYRQDPGLGLRLIYFSYDVKMKEKGDIPEGYSVSREKKERFSLILESASTNQTSMYLCASSLIGETQYFGPGTRLLVL.

The rearrangement links TRBV3-1 (or the pseudogene TRBV3-2) to TRBJ1-5; the D gene is possibly TRBD1 (6 bases). Trimming shortened V by 1 base and J by 2 bases, and 9 bases separated the two germline ends. CDR3 length: 15 amino acids. The germline V gene encodes CDR1 LGHDT and CDR2 YNNKEL (reference sequence). DNA of the CDR3: TGTGCCAGCAGCCAAGGGGGGCAGGGCAATCAGCCCCAGCATTTT. It yields the protein CASSQGGQGNQPQHF.

The rearrangement joins TRBV4-1 to TRBJ1-3; D ambiguous. V shed 2 bases and J shed 0 bases, with 11 bases lying between them. The CDR3 totals 16 residues. CDR1 is MGHRA, CDR2 YSYEKL, per germline. DNA of the CDR3: TGCGCCAGCAGCCAACCAACGACCAGCTCTGGAAACACCATATATTTT. It specifies CASSQPTTSSGNTIYF.

This clone was seen only a few times. The chain carries TRBV10-3 and TRBJ1-6, with 8 bases identical to TRBD1. The CDR3 sequence is 16 residues long. V shed 0 bases and J 8 bases; nucleotides not matched to a gene: 6. Per germline, CDR1 ENHRY and CDR2 SYGVKD. The CDR3 here is CAISESGQGGYSPLHF. The CDR3 region has the DNA TGTGCCATCAGTGAGTCTGGACAGGGAGGATATTCACCCCTCCACTTT.

This chain links TRBV7-9 with TRBJ2-3; 13 nucleotides match TRBD2. The CDR3 totals 19 residues. With V trimmed by 5 bases and J by 2 bases, 13 bases remained unmatched. The germline V gene encodes CDR1 SEHNR and CDR2 FQNEAQ (reference sequence). CDR3 loop: CASSPHPRTSGSFTDTQYF. The CDR3 DNA reads TGTGCCAGCAGCCCGCACCCTCGGACTAGCGGGAGCTTCACAGATACGCAGTATTTT.

This clone is a singleton in its sample. Within the sample, other DNA sequences also encode this same CDR3. The chain uses TRBV6-1 and TRBJ2-5; D remains unclear. Germline CDR1 reads MNHNS; CDR2 reads SASEGT. CDR3 length: 12 amino acids. Trimming pared 2 bases from V and 1 base from J, leaving 2 bases between. The CDR3 region has the DNA TGTGCCAGCAGTGAACTCCAAGAGACCCAGTACTTC. As protein: CASSELQETQYF.

A word on this clone: The sample has other DNA sequences that encode this CDR3 too. The genes are TRBV18 and TRBJ1-5; 12 positions match TRBD1. This CDR3 has 17 residues. Germline values: CDR1 KGHSH, CDR2 LQKENI. V shed 3 bases, J shed 1 base, and the junction held 4 bases outside the gene matches. CDR3 nucleotide sequence: TGTGCCAGCTCACCCGGGACAGGGGGCAGGAGCAATCAGCCCCAGCATTTT. Translation gives CASSPGTGGRSNQPQHF. The variable domain in full, with the rest retrieved from reference TRBV18 and TRBJ1-5, is NAGVMQNPRHLVRRRGQEARLRCSPMKGHSHVYWYRQLPEEGLKFMVYLQKENIIDESGMPKERFSAEFPKEGPSILRIQQVVRGDSAAYFCASSPGTGGRSNQPQHFGDGTRLSIL.

The gene calls are TRBV7-8 and TRBJ1-4; TRBD1 aligns across 8 bases. The ends lost 5 bases at V and 8 bases at J; junction bases unmatched: 16. From germline, CDR1 is SGHVS and CDR2 FQNEAQ. The length of the CDR3 is 17 residues. Written as DNA, the CDR3 is TGTGCCAGCAGCCCTGGGGGCCGGACAGGGTTTGCCGAAAAACTGTTTTTT. It is translated as CASSPGGRTGFAEKLFF.

This rearrangement joins TRBV5-1 to TRBJ2-1; D gene unclear. The CDR3 loop spans 13 amino acids. Germline V gives CDR1 SGHRS, CDR2 YFSETQ. Trimming stripped 6 bases from V and 7 bases from J, with 14 bases between. The CDR3 DNA sequence: TGCGCCAGCAAAAACATACCGCGGAATGAGCAGTTCTTC. Translated, it gives CASKNIPRNEQFF.

The V gene is TRBV28, the J gene TRBJ1-4, with 11 positions matching TRBD1. Germline loops: CDR1 MDHEN, CDR2 SYDVKM. V gave up 5 bases and J gave up 8 bases; unmatched junction bases: 10. The length of the CDR3 is 16 residues. The CDR3 nucleotides are TGTGCCAGCAGTCCCAGCGGGACAGGGGGGCGAGAAAAACTGTTTTTT. Amino acid sequence: CASSPSGTGGREKLFF.

This clone was detected only once. The chain is built from TRBV6-2 or TRBV6-3 and TRBJ1-1; no clear D. V shed 2 bases and J shed 4 bases, with 20 bases lying between them. The CDR3 sequence is 17 residues long. Germline lookup yields CDR1 MNHEY and CDR2 SVGEGT. The CDR3: CASSYGRLLMKGTEAFF. The CDR3 DNA sequence: TGTGCCAGCAGTTACGGGCGACTGCTAATGAAGGGCACTGAAGCTTTCTTT.

CDR3 protein: CASSFDPGLAGVSNEQFF. The CDR3 DNA reads as TGTGCCAGCAGCTTCGACCCGGGACTAGCGGGAGTCAGCAATGAGCAGTTCTTC. V usage is TRBV5-5 and J usage is TRBJ2-1, with 14 nucleotides matching TRBD2. This CDR3 comprises 18 residues. V was pared by 2 bases and J by 6 bases, with 10 bases of the junction left unmatched. Per the germline V gene, CDR1 is SGHKS and CDR2 is YYEKEE (reference sequence). The whole variable domain, filled in from reference TRBV5-5 and TRBJ2-1, reads DAGVTQSPTHLIKTRGQQVTLRCSPISGHKSVSWYQQVLGQGPQFIFQYYEKEERGRGNFPDRFSARQFPNYSSELNVNALLLGDSALYLCASSFDPGLAGVSNEQFFGPGTRLTVL.

This clone was seen only a few times. The chain has TRBV18 and TRBJ1-3, with 9 bases identical to TRBD1. Germline CDR1 is KGHSH and CDR2 is LQKENI. J gave up 3 bases and V 0 bases, and 3 bases lay outside the gene matches. The CDR3 contains 16 residues. CDR3 coding DNA: TGTGCCAGCTCACCACCAGGGACAGGGATTGGAAACACCATATATTTT. Its protein is CASSPPGTGIGNTIYF. Full variable domain (outside the CDR3, taken from reference TRBV18 and TRBJ1-3): NAGVMQNPRHLVRRRGQEARLRCSPMKGHSHVYWYRQLPEEGLKFMVYLQKENIIDESGMPKERFSAEFPKEGPSILRIQQVVRGDSAAYFCASSPPGTGIGNTIYFGEGSWLTVV.